Sequencing of this T cell receptor (beta chain) was carried out in a study of T-cell reconstitution after alpha-beta-depleted transplantation in children. This clonotype was seen at least ten times. The authors prepared the TCRbeta library with unique molecular identifiers. TCRdb reprocessed the PCR reads via MiXCR and lists one record per CDR3 protein. Of roughly 610,000 distinct CDR3 sequences in the sample, over 9.5% were seen once. The ends were cut back, 3 bases at V and 6 bases at J, with 15 bases in the middle. This CDR3 comprises 15 residues. Germline loops: CDR1 MNHEY, CDR2 SMNVEV (reference sequence).

This sequence joins TRBV27 and TRBJ2-1; D perhaps matches TRBD2 (6 bases). The input for sequencing was PBMCs from the stem cell graft donor, taken from the stem cell graft. This TCR came from a human donor who donated a stem cell graft to a child with acute myeloid leukemia. DNA of the CDR3: TGTGCCAGCAGTTTGGGCGGGGTTCGGGGCAATGAGCAGTTCTTC. Protein product: CASSLGGVRGNEQFF.